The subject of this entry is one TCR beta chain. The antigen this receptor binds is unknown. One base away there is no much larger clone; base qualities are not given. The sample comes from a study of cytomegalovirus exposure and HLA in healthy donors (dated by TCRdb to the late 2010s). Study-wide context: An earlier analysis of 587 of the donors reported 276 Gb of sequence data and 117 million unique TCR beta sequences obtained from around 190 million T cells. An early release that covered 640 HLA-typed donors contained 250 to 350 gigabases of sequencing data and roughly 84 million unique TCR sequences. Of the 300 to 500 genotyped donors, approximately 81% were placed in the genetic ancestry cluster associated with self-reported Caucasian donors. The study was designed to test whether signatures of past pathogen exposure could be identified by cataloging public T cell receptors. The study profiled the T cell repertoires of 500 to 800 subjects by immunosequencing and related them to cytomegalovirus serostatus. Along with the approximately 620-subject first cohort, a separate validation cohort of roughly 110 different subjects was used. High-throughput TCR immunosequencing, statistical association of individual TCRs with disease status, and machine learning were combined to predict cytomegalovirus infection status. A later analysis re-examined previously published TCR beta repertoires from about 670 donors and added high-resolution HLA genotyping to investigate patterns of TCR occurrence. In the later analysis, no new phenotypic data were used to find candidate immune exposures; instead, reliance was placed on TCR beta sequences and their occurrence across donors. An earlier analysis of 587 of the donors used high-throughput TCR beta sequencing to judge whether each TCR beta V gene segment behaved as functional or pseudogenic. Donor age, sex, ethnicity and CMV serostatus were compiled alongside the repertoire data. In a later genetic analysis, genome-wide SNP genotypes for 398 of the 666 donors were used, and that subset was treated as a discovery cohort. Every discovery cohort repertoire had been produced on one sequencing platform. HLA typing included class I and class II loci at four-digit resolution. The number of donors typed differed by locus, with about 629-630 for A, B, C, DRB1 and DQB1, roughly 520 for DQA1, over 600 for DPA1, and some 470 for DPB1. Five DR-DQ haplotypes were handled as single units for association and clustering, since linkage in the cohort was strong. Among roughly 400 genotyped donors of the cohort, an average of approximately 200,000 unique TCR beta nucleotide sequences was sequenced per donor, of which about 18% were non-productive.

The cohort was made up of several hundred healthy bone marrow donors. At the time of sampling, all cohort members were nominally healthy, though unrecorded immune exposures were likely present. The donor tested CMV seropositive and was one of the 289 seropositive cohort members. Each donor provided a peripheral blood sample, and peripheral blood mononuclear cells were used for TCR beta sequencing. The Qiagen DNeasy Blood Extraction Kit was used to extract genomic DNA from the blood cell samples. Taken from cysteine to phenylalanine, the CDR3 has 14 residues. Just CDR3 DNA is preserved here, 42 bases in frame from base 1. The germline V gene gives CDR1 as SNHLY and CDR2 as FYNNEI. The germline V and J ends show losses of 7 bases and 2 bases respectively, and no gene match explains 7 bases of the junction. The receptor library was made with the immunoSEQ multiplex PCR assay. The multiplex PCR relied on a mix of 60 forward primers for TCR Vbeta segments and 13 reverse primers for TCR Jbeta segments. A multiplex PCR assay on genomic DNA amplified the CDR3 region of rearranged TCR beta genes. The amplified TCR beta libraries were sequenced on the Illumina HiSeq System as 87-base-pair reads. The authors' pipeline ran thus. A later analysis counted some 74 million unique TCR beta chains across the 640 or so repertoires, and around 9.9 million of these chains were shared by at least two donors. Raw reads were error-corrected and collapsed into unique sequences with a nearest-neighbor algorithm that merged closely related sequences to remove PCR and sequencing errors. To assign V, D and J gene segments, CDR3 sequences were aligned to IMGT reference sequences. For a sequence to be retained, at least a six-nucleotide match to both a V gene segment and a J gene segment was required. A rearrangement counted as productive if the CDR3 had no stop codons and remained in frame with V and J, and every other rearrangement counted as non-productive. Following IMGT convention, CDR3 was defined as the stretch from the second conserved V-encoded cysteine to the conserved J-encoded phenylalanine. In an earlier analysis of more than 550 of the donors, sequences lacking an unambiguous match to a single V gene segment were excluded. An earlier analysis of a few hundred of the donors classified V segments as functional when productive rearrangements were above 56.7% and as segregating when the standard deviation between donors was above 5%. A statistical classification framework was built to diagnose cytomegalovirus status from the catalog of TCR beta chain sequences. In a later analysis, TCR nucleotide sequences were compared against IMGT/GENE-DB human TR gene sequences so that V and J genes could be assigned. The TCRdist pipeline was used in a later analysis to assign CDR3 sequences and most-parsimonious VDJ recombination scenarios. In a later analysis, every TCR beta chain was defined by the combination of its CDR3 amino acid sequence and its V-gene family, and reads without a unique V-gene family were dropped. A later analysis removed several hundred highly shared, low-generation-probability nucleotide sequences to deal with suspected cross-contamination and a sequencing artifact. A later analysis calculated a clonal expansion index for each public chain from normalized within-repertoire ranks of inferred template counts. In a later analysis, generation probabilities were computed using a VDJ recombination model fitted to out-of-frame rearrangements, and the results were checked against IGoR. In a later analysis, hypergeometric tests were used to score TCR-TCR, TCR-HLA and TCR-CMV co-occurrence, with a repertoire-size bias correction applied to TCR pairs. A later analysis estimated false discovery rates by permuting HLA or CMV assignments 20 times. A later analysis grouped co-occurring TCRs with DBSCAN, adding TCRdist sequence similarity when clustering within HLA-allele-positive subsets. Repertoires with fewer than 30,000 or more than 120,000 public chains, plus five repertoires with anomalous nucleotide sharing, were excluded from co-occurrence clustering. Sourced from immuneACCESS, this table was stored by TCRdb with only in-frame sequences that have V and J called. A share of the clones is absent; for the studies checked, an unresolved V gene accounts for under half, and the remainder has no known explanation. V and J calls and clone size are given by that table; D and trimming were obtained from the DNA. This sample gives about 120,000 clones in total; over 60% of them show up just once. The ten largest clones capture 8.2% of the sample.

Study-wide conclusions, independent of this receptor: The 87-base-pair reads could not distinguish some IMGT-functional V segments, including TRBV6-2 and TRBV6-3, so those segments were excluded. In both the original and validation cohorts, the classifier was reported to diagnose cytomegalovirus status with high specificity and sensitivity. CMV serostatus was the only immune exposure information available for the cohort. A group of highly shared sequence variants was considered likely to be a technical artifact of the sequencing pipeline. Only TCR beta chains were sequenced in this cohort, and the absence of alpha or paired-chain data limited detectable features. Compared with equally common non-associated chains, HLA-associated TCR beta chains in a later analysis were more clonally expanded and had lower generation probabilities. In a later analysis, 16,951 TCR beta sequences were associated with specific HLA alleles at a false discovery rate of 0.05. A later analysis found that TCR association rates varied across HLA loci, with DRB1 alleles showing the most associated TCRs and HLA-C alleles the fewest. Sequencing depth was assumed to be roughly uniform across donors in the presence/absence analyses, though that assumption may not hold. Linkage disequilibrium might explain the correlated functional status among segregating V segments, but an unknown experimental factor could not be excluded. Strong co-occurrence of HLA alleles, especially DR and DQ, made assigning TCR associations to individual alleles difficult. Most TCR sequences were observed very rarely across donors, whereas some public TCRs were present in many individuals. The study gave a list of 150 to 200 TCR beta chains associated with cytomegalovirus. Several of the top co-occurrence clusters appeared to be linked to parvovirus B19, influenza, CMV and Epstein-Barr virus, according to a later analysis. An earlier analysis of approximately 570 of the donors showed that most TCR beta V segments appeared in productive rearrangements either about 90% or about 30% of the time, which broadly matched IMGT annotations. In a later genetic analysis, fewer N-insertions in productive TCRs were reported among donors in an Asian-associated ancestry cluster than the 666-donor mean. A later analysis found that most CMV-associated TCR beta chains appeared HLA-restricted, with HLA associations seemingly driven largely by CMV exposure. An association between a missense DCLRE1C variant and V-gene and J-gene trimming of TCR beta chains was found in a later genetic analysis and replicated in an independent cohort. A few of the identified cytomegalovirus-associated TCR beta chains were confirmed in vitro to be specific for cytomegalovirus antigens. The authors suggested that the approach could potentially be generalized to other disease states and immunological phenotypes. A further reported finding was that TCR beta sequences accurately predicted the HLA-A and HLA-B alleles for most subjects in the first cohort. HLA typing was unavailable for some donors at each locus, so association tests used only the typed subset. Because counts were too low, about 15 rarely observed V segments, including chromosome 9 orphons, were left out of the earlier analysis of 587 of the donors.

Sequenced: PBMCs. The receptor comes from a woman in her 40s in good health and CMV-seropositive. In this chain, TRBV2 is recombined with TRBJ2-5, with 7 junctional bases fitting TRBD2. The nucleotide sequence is TGTGCCAGCAATAAAGGGACTAATCAAGAGACCCAGTACTTC. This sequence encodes CASNKGTNQETQYF.